This entry is about one T cell receptor (beta chain). In terms of age and location, participants ranged from about 18 to 100 years and lived in about two dozen US areas. Cohorts were based on clinical histories the participants reported. The sample comes from a study of blood T cell repertoires in COVID-19. Study information: Whether acute or convalescent, the COVID-19 samples came from the United States, Italy and Spain. Sources were T cells, B-cell-depleted T cells, or PBMCs; the material itself was cDNA or gDNA.

The J segment lost 6 bases and the V segment lost 0 bases, leaving 5 bases of the junction unmatched. The CDR3 length is 15 residues. Germline V gene sequence: CDR1 SGDLS, CDR2 YYNGEE. Assay used: immunoSEQ multiplex PCR; TCRdb lists only in-frame clones, some missing. This sample carries around 250,000 clones, about four fifths of them seen once, and the ten largest clones take roughly 4.7%. The clonotype was recovered from a man aged 40-49 years who had been exposed to COVID-19. Sequencing was carried out using PBMCs or T cells enriched from blood (not recorded which). The genes are TRBV9 and TRBJ2-1; 8 positions agree with TRBD2. CDR3 loop: CASSVGGGTSNEQFF. The DNA for the CDR3 is TGTGCCAGCAGCGTAGGGGGTGGGACTAGCAATGAGCAGTTCTTC. Full variable domain (outside the CDR3, taken from reference TRBV9 and TRBJ2-1): DSGVTQTPKHLITATGQRVTLRCSPRSGDLSVYWYQQSLDQGLQFLIQYYNGEERAKGNILERFSAQQFPDLHSELNLSSLELGDSALYFCASSVGGGTSNEQFFGPGTRLTVL.